This paragraph covers one T cell receptor (beta chain) sequence. Its antigen is unknown. All the people who gave samples were healthy bone marrow donors. This entry is derived from a study of cytomegalovirus exposure and HLA in healthy donors. PCR employed 60 Vbeta and 13 Jbeta primers. Method: immunoSEQ multiplex PCR; TCRdb's copy keeps in-frame clones and lacks some. The sample lists about 160,000 clones, about 72% occurring once. Broader study findings: HLA alleles showed associations with some 17,000 TCR beta sequences in a later analysis, at a 0.05 false discovery rate. Available immune exposure information was restricted to CMV serostatus only.

Material for sequencing was PBMCs. The sequence came from a man younger than 45 in good health and CMV-seropositive.

The CDR3 bases are TGTGCCATCAGTGACTCAGGGGTTAGCTCCTACGAGCAGTACTTC. Translation gives CAISDSGVSSYEQYF. V usage is TRBV10-3 and J usage is TRBJ2-7, with D perhaps TRBD1 (6 bases). CDR1 is ENHRY, CDR2 SYGVKD, per germline. The V gene lost 3 bases and the J gene lost 0 bases, with 12 bases spanning the gap. The CDR3 loop spans 15 amino acids.